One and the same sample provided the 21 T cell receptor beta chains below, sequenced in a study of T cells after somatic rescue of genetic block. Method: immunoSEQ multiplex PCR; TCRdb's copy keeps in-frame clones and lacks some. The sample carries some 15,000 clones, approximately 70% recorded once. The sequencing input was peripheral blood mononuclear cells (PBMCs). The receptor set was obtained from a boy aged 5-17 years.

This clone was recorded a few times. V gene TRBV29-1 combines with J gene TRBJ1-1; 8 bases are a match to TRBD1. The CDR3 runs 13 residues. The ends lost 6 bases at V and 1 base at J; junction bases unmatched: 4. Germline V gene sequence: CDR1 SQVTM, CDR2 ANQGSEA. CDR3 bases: TGCAGCGTCCAGACAGGGGCGAACACTGAAGCTTTCTTT. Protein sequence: CSVQTGANTEAFF.

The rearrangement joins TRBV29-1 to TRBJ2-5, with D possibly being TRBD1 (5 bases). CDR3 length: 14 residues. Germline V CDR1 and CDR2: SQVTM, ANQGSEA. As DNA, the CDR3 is TGCAGTCAGAGCCCAGGGCTCCTGGGCGAGACCCAGTACTTC. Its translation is CSQSPGLLGETQYF. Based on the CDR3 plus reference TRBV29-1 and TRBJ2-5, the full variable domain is SAVISQKPSRDICQRGTSLTIQCQVDSQVTMMFWYRQQPGQSLTLIATANQGSEATYESGFVIDKFPISRPNLTFSTLTVSNMSPEDSSIYLCSQSPGLLGETQYFGPGTRLLVL.

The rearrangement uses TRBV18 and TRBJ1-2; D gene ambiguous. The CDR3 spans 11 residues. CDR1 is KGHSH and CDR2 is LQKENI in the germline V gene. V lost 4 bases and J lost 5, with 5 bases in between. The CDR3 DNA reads TGTGCCAGCTCACGAGGGTATGGCTACACCTTC. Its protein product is CASSRGYGYTF.

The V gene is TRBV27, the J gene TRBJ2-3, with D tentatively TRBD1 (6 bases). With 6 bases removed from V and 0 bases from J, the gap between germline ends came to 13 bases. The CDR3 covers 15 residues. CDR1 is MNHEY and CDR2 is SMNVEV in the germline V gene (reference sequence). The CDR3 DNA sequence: TGTGCCAGCAGCCGAGGACAGTTGAGCACAGATACGCAGTATTTT. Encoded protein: CASSRGQLSTDTQYF.

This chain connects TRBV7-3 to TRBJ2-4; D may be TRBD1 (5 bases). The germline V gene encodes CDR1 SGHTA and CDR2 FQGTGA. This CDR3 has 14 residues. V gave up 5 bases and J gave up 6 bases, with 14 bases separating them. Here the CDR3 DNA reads TGTGCCAGCAGCCATCAGGGTTCAGGAAACATTCAGTACTTC. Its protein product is CASSHQGSGNIQYF. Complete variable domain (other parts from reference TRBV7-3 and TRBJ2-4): GAGVSQTPSNKVTEKGKYVELRCDPISGHTALYWYRQSLGQGPEFLIYFQGTGAADDSGLPNDRFFAVRPEGSVSTLKIQRTERGDSAVYLCASSHQGSGNIQYFGAGTRLSVL.

The DNA of the CDR3 is TGTGCCAGCAGCCCCCGACTAGCGGGGGGCACAGATACGCAGTATTTT. Protein: CASSPRLAGGTDTQYF. This chain uses TRBV7-6 with TRBJ2-3; 12 positions agree with TRBD2. The V and J ends lost 5 bases and 1 base, in that order; junction bases with no gene match: 4. The CDR3 totals 16 residues. Germline CDR1 is SGHVS and CDR2 is FNYEAQ.

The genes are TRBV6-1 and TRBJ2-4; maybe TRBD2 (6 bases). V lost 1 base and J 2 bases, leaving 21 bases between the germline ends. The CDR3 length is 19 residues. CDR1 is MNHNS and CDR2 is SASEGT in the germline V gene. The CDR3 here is CASSEVGGGGARSKNIQYF. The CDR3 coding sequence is TGTGCCAGCAGTGAAGTTGGCGGAGGAGGGGCCCGCTCCAAAAACATTCAGTACTTC.

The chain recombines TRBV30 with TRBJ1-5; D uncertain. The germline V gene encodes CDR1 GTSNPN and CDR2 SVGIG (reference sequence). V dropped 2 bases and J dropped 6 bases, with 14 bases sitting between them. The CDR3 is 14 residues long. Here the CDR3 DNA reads TGTGCCTGGAGTCCCCTTATTAGCGGTCAGCCCCAGCATTTT. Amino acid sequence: CAWSPLISGQPQHF. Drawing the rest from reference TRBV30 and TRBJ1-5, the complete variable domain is SQTIHQWPATLVQPVGSPLSLECTVEGTSNPNLYWYRQAAGRGLQLLFYSVGIGQISSEVPQNLSASRPQDRQFILSSKKLLLSDSGFYLCAWSPLISGQPQHFGDGTRLSIL.

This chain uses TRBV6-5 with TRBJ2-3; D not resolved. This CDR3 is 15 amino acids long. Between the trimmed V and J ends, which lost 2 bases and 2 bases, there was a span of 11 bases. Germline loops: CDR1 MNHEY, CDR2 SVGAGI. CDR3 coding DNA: TGTGCCAGCAGTTACGGCCCCCCCTTCACAGATACGCAGTATTTT. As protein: CASSYGPPFTDTQYF.

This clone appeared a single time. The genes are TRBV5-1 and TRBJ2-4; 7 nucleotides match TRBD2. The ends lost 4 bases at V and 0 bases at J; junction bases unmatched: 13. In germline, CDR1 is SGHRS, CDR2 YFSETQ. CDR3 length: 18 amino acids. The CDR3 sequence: CASSPDWGGIGAKNIQYF. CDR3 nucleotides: TGCGCCAGCAGCCCTGATTGGGGAGGGATTGGAGCCAAAAACATTCAGTACTTC. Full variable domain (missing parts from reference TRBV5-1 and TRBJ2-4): KAGVTQTPRYLIKTRGQQVTLSCSPISGHRSVSWYQQTPGQGLQFLFEYFSETQRNKGNFPGRFSGRQFSNSRSEMNVSTLELGDSALYLCASSPDWGGIGAKNIQYFGAGTRLSVL.

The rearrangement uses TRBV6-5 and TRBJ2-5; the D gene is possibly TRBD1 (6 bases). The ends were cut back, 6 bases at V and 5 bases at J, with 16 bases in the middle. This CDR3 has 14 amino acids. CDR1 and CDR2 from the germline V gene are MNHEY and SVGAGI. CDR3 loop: CASRGQIGRETQYF. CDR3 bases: TGTGCCAGCAGGGGACAAATTGGTAGGGAGACCCAGTACTTC.

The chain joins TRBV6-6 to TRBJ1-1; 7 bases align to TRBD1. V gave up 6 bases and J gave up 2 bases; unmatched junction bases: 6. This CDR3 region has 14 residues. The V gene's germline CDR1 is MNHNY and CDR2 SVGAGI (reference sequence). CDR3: CASSLEGGNTEAFF. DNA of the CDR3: TGTGCCAGCAGCCTCGAAGGGGGCAACACTGAAGCTTTCTTT.

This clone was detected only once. As DNA, the CDR3 is TGTGCCAGCAGTTACTACCGCACAGTAGATACGCAGTATTTT. It is translated as CASSYYRTVDTQYF. The gene calls are TRBV6-6 and TRBJ2-3; no clear D. Trimming took 1 base from V and 5 from J, leaving 10 bases between them. Germline CDR1 and CDR2: MNHNY and SVGAGI (reference sequence). CDR3 length: 14 residues.

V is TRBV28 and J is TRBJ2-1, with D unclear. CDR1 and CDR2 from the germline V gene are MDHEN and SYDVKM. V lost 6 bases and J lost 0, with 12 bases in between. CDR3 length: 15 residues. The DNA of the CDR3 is TGTGCCAGCAGCCCAGACGGCAGCTCCTACAATGAGCAGTTCTTC. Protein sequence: CASSPDGSSYNEQFF.

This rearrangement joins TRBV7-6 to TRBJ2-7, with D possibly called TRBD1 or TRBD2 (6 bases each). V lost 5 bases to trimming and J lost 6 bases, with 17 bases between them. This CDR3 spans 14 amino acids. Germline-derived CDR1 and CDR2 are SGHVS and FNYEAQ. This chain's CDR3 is CASSPRTAEGEQYF. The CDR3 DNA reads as TGTGCCAGCAGCCCCCGGACAGCGGAGGGCGAGCAGTACTTC.

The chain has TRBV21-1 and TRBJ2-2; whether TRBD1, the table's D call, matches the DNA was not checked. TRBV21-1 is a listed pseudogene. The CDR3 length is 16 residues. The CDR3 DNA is TGTGCCAGCAGCATCGGGACAGGGGGCTATACCGGGGAGCTGTTTTTT. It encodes CASSIGTGGYTGELFF.

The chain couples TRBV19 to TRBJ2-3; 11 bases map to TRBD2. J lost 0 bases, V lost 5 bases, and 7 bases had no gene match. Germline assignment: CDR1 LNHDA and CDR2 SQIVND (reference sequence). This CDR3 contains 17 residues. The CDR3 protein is CASSWLAGGYSTDTQYF. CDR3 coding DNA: TGTGCCAGTAGTTGGCTAGCGGGGGGTTATAGCACAGATACGCAGTATTTT.

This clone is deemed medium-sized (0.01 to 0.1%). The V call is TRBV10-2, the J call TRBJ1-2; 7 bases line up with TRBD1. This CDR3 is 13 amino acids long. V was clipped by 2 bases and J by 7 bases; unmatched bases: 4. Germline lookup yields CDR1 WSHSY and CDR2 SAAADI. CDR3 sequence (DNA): TGCGCCAGCAGTGAGCCAGGGGGTTCTGGCTACACCTTC. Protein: CASSEPGGSGYTF.

In nucleotides, the CDR3 is TGTGCCAGCAGCCAAGACCCGGGGACGGGGACTGAAGCTTTCTTT. Its translation is CASSQDPGTGTEAFF. The genes are TRBV5-5 and TRBJ1-1; D perhaps matches TRBD1 (5 bases). The germline CDR1 and CDR2 sequences are SGHKS and YYEKEE (reference sequence). With 4 bases removed from V and 5 bases from J, the gap between germline ends came to 18 bases. This CDR3 comprises 15 residues.

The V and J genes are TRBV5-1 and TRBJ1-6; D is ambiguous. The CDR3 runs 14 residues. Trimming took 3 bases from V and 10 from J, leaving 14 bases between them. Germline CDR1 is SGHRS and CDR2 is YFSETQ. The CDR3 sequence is CASSSADTYSPLHF. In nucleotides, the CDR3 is TGCGCCAGCAGCTCGGCCGACACATACTCACCCCTCCACTTT.

The CDR3 here is CASNLPLTEAFF. In nucleotides, the CDR3 is TGTGCCAGCAATCTCCCCCTCACTGAAGCTTTCTTT. This chain uses TRBV28 with TRBJ1-1; unclear D gene. The CDR3 loop spans 12 amino acids. The germline CDR1 and CDR2 sequences are MDHEN and SYDVKM. The V end was cut by 7 bases, the J end by 4 bases, with 10 bases between.